This passage covers 5 T cell receptor beta chains from one sample sequenced in a study of blood T cell repertoires in COVID-19. TCRdb's table, derived via immunoSEQ multiplex PCR, lists solely in-frame clones and lacks some. Of 200,000 to 250,000 clones listed, 83% were seen once; the top ten hold roughly 1.2%. The specimen was peripheral blood. The receptors here all came from a woman in her 30s with COVID-19, enrolled during active disease.

V and J are TRBV12-3 or TRBV12-4 and TRBJ1-1, with D unclear. This CDR3 contains 13 residues. V was pared by 3 bases and J by 1 base, with 6 bases between. Written as DNA, the CDR3 is TGTGCCAGCAGTTTGGGAGAGAACACTGAAGCTTTCTTT. Its protein is CASSLGENTEAFF.

The rearrangement uses TRBV2 and TRBJ1-5, with 7 bases lining up with TRBD1. The CDR3 consists of 14 residues. The junction had 5 bases not matched to a gene; V was cut back by 1 base and J by 8 bases. Germline CDR1 SNHLY, CDR2 FYNNEI. Here the CDR3 DNA reads TGTGCCAGCAGTGAAGGAAGGGGGCATGAGCCCCAGCATTTT. Amino acids: CASSEGRGHEPQHF.

This clone came up a few times. The chain uses TRBV9 and TRBJ2-7; 13 positions match TRBD2. The germline V gene has CDR1 SGDLS and CDR2 YYNGEE. V dropped 3 bases and J dropped 4; count of bases not matched to a gene: 7. The CDR3 is 16 amino acids. CDR3 sequence (DNA): TGTGCCAGCAGCGCAACCGGGACTAGCGGGGCGTACGAGCAGTACTTC. Translation: CASSATGTSGAYEQYF.

The rearrangement joins TRBV18 to TRBJ1-4; the match to TRBD1 covers 9 bases. The germline CDR1 and CDR2 sequences are KGHSH and LQKENI. This CDR3 region has 14 residues. J was trimmed by 13 bases and V by 3 bases; bases with no gene match: 9. The CDR3 sequence is CASSPRTGATSLFF. CDR3 DNA: TGTGCCAGCTCACCGCGGACAGGGGCAACCTCACTGTTTTTT.

The V and J genes are TRBV6-2 or TRBV6-3 and TRBJ1-6; D unclear. Germline V gene data show CDR1 as MNHEY and CDR2 as SVGEGT. Trimming took off 2 bases at V and 2 bases at J, with 13 bases between the two ends. The CDR3 sequence is 17 residues long. Here the CDR3 reads CASSYIGSAAYNSPLHF. The DNA of the CDR3 is TGTGCCAGCAGTTACATCGGGAGTGCGGCCTATAATTCACCCCTCCACTTT.